This TCR beta chain appears in the sequencing data of a study of blood T cell repertoires in COVID-19. Study-wide context: Researchers got acute and convalescent COVID-19 samples from the United States, Italy and Spain. In each case, the material was cDNA or gDNA derived from T cells, B-cell-depleted T cells, or PBMCs.

The V and J ends lost 3 bases and 7 bases respectively, with 6 bases between them. This CDR3 has 12 amino acids. In the original processing: Researchers report that nucleated cell counts were estimated from reference gene primer amplification. Libraries were prepared by immunoSEQ multiplex PCR; TCRdb keeps only in-frame clonotypes and omits some of them. That table furnishes V, J and clone size, whereas the DNA furnished D and trimming. The data contain 180,000 or so clones, 70% to 90% of them singletons. It was during active infection that Seattle patients were enrolled and then longitudinally followed.

The sample comprised peripheral blood. The receptor was isolated from a person between 65 and 79 years old with COVID-19, enrolled during active disease. The V call is TRBV12-3 or TRBV12-4, the J call TRBJ1-4; D remains ambiguous. The CDR3 nucleotides read TGTGCCAGCAGTTTTATCGTTGAAAAACTGTTTTTT. Its protein is CASSFIVEKLFF.